This TCR beta chain is from a study of blood T cells in healthy people across ages (dated by TCRdb to the mid-2010s). Context from the whole study: Template switching captured roughly one uniquely barcoded TCR beta cDNA molecule per two T cells in model experiments. Age-related changes in TCR beta repertoire diversity were measured in the study by deep sequencing normalized with unique cDNA molecular identifiers. Donors were grouped into four age groups: young (average approximately 16 years), middle-aged (39), aged (around 60) and long-lived (about 90). To avoid experimental bias, donors of different ages were randomly spread across the sequencing lanes. Using the same blood draw, the study looked at two additional independent replicas of 1 million unique cDNA reads for two donors, one aged 18 to 29 and the other aged 80 or older. Overall study results and their limits: Compared with the aged group, the long-lived group had more naive CD4+ T cells, fewer expanded clones and increased TCR diversity, a pattern suggesting age selection. Because profiling used bulk unsorted PBMCs, naive and antigen-experienced compartments could not be compared conclusively. A strong correlation was found between observed TCR beta diversity and the percentage of naive T cells measured by flow cytometry. Because donor CMV infection status was unknown, age-related changes in expanded clonotypes were potentially confounded. Estimates of total diversity based on one million sequenced T cells were regarded as lower bounds and as underestimates. Observed TCR beta diversity per million T cells fell roughly linearly with age, and a significant reduction was already apparent by age about 38.

The CDR3 spans 13 residues, from the cysteine through the phenylalanine. Here the CDR3 DNA is all that survives: 39 bases in frame from base 1. CDR1 SGHTA and CDR2 FQGNSA were looked up in the germline V gene. The library was prepared using 5' RACE. Sequencer: Illumina HiSeq 2500. A second about 7 to 12 cycle PCR used a sample-barcoded 5' primer and a J-beta primer mix. A template-switch 5' adaptor carrying 12 random nucleotides introduced a unique molecular identifier onto each TCR beta cDNA molecule. Each sample yielded at least 3 million CDR3-containing paired-end reads. First-strand cDNA synthesis was performed from all RNA using the Mint cDNA synthesis kit, with priming by a TRBC-specific oligonucleotide. Following uracil-DNA glycosylase treatment, a first 18-cycle PCR with universal primers M1SS and BC2_uni_R was performed on all cDNA. Per the authors' processing: Normalization of each sample was performed by random selection of 1 million high-quality reads, each carrying a distinct molecular identifier. Reads with shared molecular identifiers were discarded instead of being binned into consensus sequences. MiTCR, set to a Q25 quality threshold and the strictest error-elimination algorithm, was used for CDR3 identification, clonotype clustering and error correction. A nonparametric unseen species model using Euler transformation provided a lower-bound estimate of total TCR beta diversity. TCRdb reran the public reads through fastp at Q25 and MiXCR, keeping productive beta chains. Each entry merges the rows of one CDR3 protein and shows their most common DNA and genes. These V and J calls rely on TCRdb rather than the paper's analysis. In all, the sample holds roughly 930,000 distinct CDR3 sequences, and about 44% of those were seen once. The top ten clones comprise 13% of the sample.

Donors were 35 to 40 systemically healthy Caucasian individuals from Russia aged roughly 6 to 100 years. Each donor gave approximately 10 milliliters of peripheral blood, collected into EDTA-treated Vacutainer tubes. PBMCs were isolated by Ficoll-Paque density-gradient centrifugation, with at least 6 million obtained per sample. Trizol reagent was used to extract total RNA from PBMCs, with at least 5.5 micrograms per sample. For every donor, flow cytometry on a PBMC aliquot measured the percentage of naive CD45RAhigh/CD27high T cells. The sample holds many counts of this clonotype. There is no known antigen for this receptor. A junction boundary mismatches the germline segment, possibly from a read error.

The chain employs TRBV7-2 and TRBJ2-7; a confident D gene designation cannot be given. The receptor's source is a man aged 25-45 years in good health. The sequencing sample was made of blood. The sequenced DNA is TGTGCCAGCAGTTTAGGCGGAACCTACGAGCAGTACTTC. It specifies CASSLGGTYEQYF.